This T cell receptor beta chain was profiled in a study of T-cell memory formation after mild COVID-19. In this sample, this clonotype turned up a few times. Its antigen is currently unknown. TCRdb used MiXCR to reprocess the 5' RACE reads, holding one entry per CDR3 protein. The table has some 320,000 distinct CDR3 sequences, around an eighth seen once; the top ten hold 21%. Study observations and caveats: That cross-reactive memory joined was suggested by some responding clones appearing in pre-infection memory.

This CDR3 has 17 amino acids. Germline CDR1 and CDR2: MGHRA and YSYEKL. The junction had 11 bases not matched to a gene; V was cut back by 6 bases and J by 0 bases. The sequence came from a man between 18 and 35 years old who had mild COVID-19 (a few samples of this study predate the infection). Cell type and time point are not known. Input material: PBMCs or a T cell subset sorted from them (not recorded which). This rearrangement joins TRBV4-1 to TRBJ1-1, with 9 bases lining up with TRBD1. CDR3 coding DNA: TGCGCCAGCAGGCAGGGACAGGGTTTTCGCGTGAACACTGAAGCTTTCTTT. Amino acids: CASRQGQGFRVNTEAFF.